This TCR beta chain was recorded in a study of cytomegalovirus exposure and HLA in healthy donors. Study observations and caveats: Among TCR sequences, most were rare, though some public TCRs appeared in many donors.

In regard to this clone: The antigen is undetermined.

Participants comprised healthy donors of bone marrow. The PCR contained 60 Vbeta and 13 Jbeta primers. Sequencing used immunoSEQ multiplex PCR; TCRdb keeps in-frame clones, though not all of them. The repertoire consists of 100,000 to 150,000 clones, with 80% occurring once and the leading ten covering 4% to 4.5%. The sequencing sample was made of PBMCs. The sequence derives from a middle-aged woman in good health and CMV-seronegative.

The CDR3 protein is CASSIEVGNSPLHF. The CDR3 bases are TGCGCCAGCAGCATCGAGGTCGGGAATTCACCCCTCCACTTT. The chain joins TRBV4-1 to TRBJ1-6; D ambiguous. The germline V and J ends were trimmed by 5 bases and 7 bases, with 12 bases remaining between them. Germline CDR1 reads MGHRA; CDR2 reads YSYEKL. This CDR3 has 14 amino acids.